The rows below give T cell receptor beta chains drawn from one sample of a study of shared clonotypes between healthy human individuals. Assay used: immunoSEQ multiplex PCR; TCRdb lists only in-frame clones, some missing. The sample holds approximately 2,000,000 clones; 92% are singletons and the top ten take about 0.36%. The material sequenced was naive CD4+ T cells from PBMCs. The receptors derive from a young man in good health. Some clones in this sample may be carry-over from other donors' samples. The CDR3 runs from the conserved cysteine through the conserved F or W. D genes are given only for firm matches.

v_gene	j_gene	d_gene	CDR3aa	CDR3nt
TRBV7-2	TRBJ1-5	-	CASSAGATTQPQHF	TGTGCCAGCAGCGCTGGGGCGACGACTCAGCCCCAGCATTTT
TRBV6-4	TRBJ2-3	TRBD2	CASNPLAGAGPDTQYF	TGTGCCAGCAATCCACTAGCGGGAGCCGGCCCAGATACGCAGTATTTT
TRBV6-5	TRBJ2-7	-	CASSSTGTGEQYF	TGTGCCAGCAGCTCCACAGGGACTGGCGAGCAGTACTTC
TRBV11-3	TRBJ2-2	-	CASSLRIRVGANTGELFF	TGTGCCAGCAGCTTAAGGATCAGGGTAGGGGCGAACACCGGGGAGCTGTTTTTT
TRBV5-6	TRBJ2-5	TRBD1	CASSLRQGARETQYF	TGTGCCAGCAGCTTGAGGCAGGGGGCTAGGGAGACCCAGTACTTC
TRBV11-2	TRBJ2-1	TRBD2	CASSRGGNNEQFF	TGTGCCAGCTCCCGGGGAGGGAACAATGAGCAGTTCTTC
TRBV6-4	TRBJ2-2	-	CASSNTGTGELFF	TGTGCCAGCAGTAACACAGGGACCGGGGAGCTGTTTTTT
TRBV7-3	TRBJ2-2	-	CASSPRGPTGELFF	TGTGCCAGCAGCCCCAGGGGTCCCACCGGGGAGCTGTTTTTT
TRBV7-8	TRBJ2-2	TRBD1	CASSPRTGTNTGELFF	TGTGCCAGCAGCCCAAGGACAGGGACGAACACCGGGGAGCTGTTTTTT
TRBV7-2	TRBJ1-2	-	CASSSGHGGYTF	TGTGCCAGCAGCTCGGGACACGGGGGCTACACCTTC
TRBV7-8	TRBJ2-2	TRBD2	CASSGAGGSGELFF	TGTGCCAGCAGCGGTGCAGGCGGGAGTGGGGAGCTGTTTTTT